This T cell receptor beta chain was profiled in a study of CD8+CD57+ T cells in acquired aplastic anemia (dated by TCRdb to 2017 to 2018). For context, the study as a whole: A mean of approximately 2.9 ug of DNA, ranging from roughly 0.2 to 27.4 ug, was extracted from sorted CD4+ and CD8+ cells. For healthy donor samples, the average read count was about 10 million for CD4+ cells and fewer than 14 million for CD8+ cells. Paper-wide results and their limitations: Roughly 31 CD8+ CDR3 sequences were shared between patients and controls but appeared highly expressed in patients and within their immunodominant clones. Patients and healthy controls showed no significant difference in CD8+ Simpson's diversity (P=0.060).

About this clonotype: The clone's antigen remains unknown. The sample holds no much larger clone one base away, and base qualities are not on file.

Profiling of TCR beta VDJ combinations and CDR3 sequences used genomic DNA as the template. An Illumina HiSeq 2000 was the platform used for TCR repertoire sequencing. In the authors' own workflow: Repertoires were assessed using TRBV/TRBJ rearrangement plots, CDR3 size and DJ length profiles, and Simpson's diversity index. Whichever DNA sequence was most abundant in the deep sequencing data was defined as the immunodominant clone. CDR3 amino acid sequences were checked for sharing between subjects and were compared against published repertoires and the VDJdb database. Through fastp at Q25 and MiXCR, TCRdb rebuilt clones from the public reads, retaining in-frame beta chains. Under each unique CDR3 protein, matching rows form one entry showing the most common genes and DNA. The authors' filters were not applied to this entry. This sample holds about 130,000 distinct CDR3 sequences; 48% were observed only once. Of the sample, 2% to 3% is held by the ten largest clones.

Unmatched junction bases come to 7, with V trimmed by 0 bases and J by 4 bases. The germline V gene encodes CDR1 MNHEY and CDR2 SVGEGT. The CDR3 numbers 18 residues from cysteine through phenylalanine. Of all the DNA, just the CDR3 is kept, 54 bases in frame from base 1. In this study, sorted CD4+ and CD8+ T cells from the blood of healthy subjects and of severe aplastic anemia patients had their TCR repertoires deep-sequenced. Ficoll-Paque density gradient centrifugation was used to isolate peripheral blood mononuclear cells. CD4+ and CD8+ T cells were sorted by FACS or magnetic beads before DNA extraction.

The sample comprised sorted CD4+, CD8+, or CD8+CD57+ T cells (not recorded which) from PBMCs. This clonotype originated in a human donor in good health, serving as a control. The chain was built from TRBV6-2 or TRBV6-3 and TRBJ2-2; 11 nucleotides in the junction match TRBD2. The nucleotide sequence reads TGTGCCAGCAGTTACTCGGGTAGCGGGGGGGTGTGCACCGGGGAGCTGTTTTTT. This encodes CASSYSGSGGVCTGELFF.